This TCR beta chain was retrieved from a study of cytomegalovirus exposure and HLA in healthy donors. Study overall: An earlier analysis found around 120 million unique TCR beta sequences from 200 million or so T cells.

Both 60 Vbeta primers and 13 Jbeta primers went into the PCR. The method was immunoSEQ multiplex PCR; TCRdb's version includes in-frame clones alone and lacks a portion of them. The sample includes some 100,000 clones, 79% of them seen just once. The count of this clone is one. The antigen is not known. Trimming shortened V by 3 bases and J by 6 bases, and 9 bases separated the two germline ends. The CDR3 spans 12 residues. Germline V gene lookup returns CDR1 LNHNV and CDR2 YYDKDF (reference sequence). Broader study findings: Judged likely to be a sequencing artifact was a cluster of highly shared sequence variants.

The sequenced sample consisted of PBMCs. This chain uses TRBV15 with TRBJ2-7; no firm D call. The TCR comes from a female donor in good health and CMV-seropositive. CDR3 protein: CATSRVGIEQYF. The CDR3 DNA sequence: TGTGCCACCAGCAGGGTCGGTATCGAGCAGTACTTC. The full variable domain, rest sourced from reference TRBV15 and TRBJ2-7, is DAMVIQNPRYQVTQFGKPVTLSCSQTLNHNVMYWYQQKSSQAPKLLFHYYDKDFNNEADTPDNFQSRRPNTSFCFLDIRSPGLGDTAMYLCATSRVGIEQYFGPGTRLTVT.